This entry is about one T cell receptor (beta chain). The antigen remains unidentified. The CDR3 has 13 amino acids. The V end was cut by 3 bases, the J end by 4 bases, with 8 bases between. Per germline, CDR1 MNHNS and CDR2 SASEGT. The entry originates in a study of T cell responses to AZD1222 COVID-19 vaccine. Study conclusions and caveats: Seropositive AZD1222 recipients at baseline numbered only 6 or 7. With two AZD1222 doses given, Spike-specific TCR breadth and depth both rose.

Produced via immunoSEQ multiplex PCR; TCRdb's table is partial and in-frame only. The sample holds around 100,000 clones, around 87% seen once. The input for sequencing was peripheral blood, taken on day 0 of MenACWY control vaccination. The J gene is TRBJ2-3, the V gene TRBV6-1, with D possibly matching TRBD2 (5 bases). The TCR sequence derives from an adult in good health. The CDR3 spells CASSDLLADTQYF. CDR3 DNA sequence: TGTGCCAGCAGTGATTTACTAGCAGATACGCAGTATTTT.